One and the same sample provided the 4 T cell receptor beta chains below, sequenced in a study of cytomegalovirus exposure and HLA in healthy donors. Amplification used 60 Vbeta primers and 13 Jbeta primers. Clones were read by immunoSEQ multiplex PCR, and TCRdb kept only the in-frame ones, dropping some. Among about 110,000 clones listed, about four fifths were seen once. Sequences were obtained from PBMCs. The origin of the receptors is a man aged 30 to 45 in good health and CMV-seropositive.

This clone was recorded only once. The chain is built from TRBV18 and TRBJ1-1; TRBD1 aligns across 7 bases. V dropped 3 bases and J dropped 1; count of bases not matched to a gene: 8. The germline V gene encodes CDR1 KGHSH and CDR2 LQKENI. The CDR3 contains 16 residues. The CDR3, as DNA: TGTGCCAGCTCACCGTATTCGGGACAGAGGAACACTGAAGCTTTCTTT. It encodes CASSPYSGQRNTEAFF.

V usage is TRBV6-5 and J usage is TRBJ1-6; maybe TRBD1 (6 bases). Germline CDR1 and CDR2: MNHEY and SVGAGI. Trimming took off 7 bases at V and 10 bases at J, with 17 bases between the two ends. CDR3 length: 14 amino acids. The DNA of the CDR3 is TGTGCCAGCACATTCGAACAGGGAGGGTCACCCCTCCACTTT. Its protein is CASTFEQGGSPLHF.

The chain combines TRBV7-9 with TRBJ2-7, with D unclear. Deletions cut 5 bases from V and 3 bases from J, with 8 bases between. CDR3 length equals 12 residues. From germline, CDR1 is SEHNR and CDR2 FQNEAQ (reference sequence). CDR3 amino acids: CASSADNYEQYF. The CDR3 nucleotides are TGTGCCAGCAGCGCTGACAACTACGAGCAGTACTTC.

This clone was counted only a few times. The V and J genes are TRBV10-3 and TRBJ2-1; TRBD2 matches 8 bases. The CDR3 is made up of 16 amino acids. Germline CDR1 and CDR2: ENHRY and SYGVKD. V was pared by 4 bases and J by 0 bases, with 5 bases of the junction left unmatched. In nucleotides, the CDR3 is TGTGCCATCAGTGGCGCGGGGGGTTACTCCTACAATGAGCAGTTCTTC. This codes for CAISGAGGYSYNEQFF.